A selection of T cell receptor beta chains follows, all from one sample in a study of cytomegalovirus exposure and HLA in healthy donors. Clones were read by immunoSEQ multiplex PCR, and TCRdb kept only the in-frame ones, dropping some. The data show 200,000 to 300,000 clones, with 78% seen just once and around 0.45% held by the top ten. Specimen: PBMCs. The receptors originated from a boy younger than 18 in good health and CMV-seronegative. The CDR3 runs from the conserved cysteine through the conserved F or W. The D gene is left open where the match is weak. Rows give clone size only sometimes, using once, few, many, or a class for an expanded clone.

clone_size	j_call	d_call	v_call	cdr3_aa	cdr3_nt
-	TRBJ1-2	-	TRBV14	CASSQVEGSYTF	TGTGCCAGCAGCCAAGTGGAGGGGAGCTACACCTTC
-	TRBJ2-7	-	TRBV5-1	CASSVGGASYEQYF	TGCGCCAGCAGCGTCGGGGGTGCGAGCTACGAGCAGTACTTC
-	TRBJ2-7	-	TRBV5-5	CASSLSGAQHEQYF	TGTGCCAGCAGCTTGTCAGGGGCTCAACACGAGCAGTACTTC
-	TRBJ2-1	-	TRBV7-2	CASSPPRRGDYNEQFF	TGTGCCAGCAGTCCGCCCAGGCGCGGGGATTACAATGAGCAGTTCTTC
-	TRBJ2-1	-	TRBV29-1	CSVVASSYNEQFF	TGCAGCGTGGTAGCGAGCTCCTACAATGAGCAGTTCTTC
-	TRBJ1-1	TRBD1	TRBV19	CASSTLRGQVNTEAFF	TGTGCCAGTAGTACCCTCAGGGGGCAGGTGAACACTGAAGCTTTCTTT
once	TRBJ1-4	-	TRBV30	CAWSVGSEKLFF	TGTGCCTGGAGTGTCGGGTCTGAAAAACTGTTTTTT
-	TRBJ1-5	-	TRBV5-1	CASSLGDWSNQPQHF	TGCGCCAGCAGCTTGGGAGACTGGAGCAATCAGCCCCAGCATTTT
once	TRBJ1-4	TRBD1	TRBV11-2	CASSRTGSATNEKLFF	TGTGCCAGCTCTAGGACAGGATCTGCAACTAATGAAAAACTGTTTTTT
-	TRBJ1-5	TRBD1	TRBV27	CASRYRGNQPQHF	TGTGCCAGCAGGTACAGGGGAAATCAGCCCCAGCATTTT
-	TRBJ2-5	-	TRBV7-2	CASSLLSTGGFETQYF	TGTGCCAGCAGCTTACTATCGACTGGCGGGTTTGAGACCCAGTACTTC
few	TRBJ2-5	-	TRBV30	CAWSVLETQYF	TGTGCCTGGAGTGTACTAGAGACCCAGTACTTC
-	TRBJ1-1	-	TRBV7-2	CASSPGGSNTEAFF	TGTGCCAGCAGCCCCGGGGGTTCGAACACTGAAGCTTTCTTT
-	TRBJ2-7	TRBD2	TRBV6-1	CAGSSGDYEQYF	TGTGCCGGTTCTAGCGGGGACTACGAGCAGTACTTC
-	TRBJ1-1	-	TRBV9	CASSGNGGTNTEAFF	TGTGCCAGCAGCGGAAACGGAGGAACGAACACTGAAGCTTTCTTT
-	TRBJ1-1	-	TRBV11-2	CASSLMGADTEAFF	TGTGCCAGCAGCTTGATGGGGGCAGACACTGAAGCTTTCTTT
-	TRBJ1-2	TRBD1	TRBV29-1	CSERTGYGYTF	TGCAGCGAGCGGACAGGATATGGCTACACCTTC
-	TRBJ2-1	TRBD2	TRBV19	CAGTSGNFEQFF	TGTGCTGGGACTAGCGGGAATTTTGAGCAGTTCTTC
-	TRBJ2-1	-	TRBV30	CAWSVRGWEQFF	TGTGCCTGGAGTGTACGAGGTTGGGAGCAGTTCTTC
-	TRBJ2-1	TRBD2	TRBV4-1	CASSQETSGRRQFF	TGCGCCAGCAGCCAAGAGACTAGCGGGAGGAGGCAGTTCTTC
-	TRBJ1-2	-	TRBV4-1	CASSQPVRGVNYGYTF	TGCGCCAGCAGCCAACCTGTCCGGGGGGTTAACTATGGCTACACCTTC
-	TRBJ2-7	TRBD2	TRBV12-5	CASGGGLTSNHYEQYF	TGTGCTAGTGGGGGGGGGTTAACTAGTAACCACTACGAGCAGTACTTC
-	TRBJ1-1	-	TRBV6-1	CASSPTGNTEAFF	TGTGCCAGCAGTCCGACAGGGAACACTGAAGCTTTCTTT
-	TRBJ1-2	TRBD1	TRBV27	CASSHEWGRGRVFYGYTF	TGTGCCAGCAGCCACGAATGGGGCAGGGGGCGCGTTTTCTATGGCTACACCTTC
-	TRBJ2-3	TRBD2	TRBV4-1	CASSQNALAGGPRTDTQYF	TGCGCCAGCAGCCAAAACGCATTGGCGGGGGGGCCTCGCACAGATACGCAGTATTTT
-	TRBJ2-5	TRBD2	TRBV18	CASSLTSGRNQETQYF	TGTGCCAGCTCCCTCACTAGCGGGAGGAACCAAGAGACCCAGTACTTC
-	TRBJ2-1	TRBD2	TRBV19	CASGVAGAGEQFF	TGTGCCAGCGGGGTAGCGGGAGCGGGTGAGCAGTTCTTC
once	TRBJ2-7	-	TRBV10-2	CASTSWWGNRNEQYF	TGCGCCAGCACCAGTTGGTGGGGCAATCGGAACGAGCAGTACTTC